The 22 T cell receptor beta chains presented below share a single source sample, sequenced in a study of T cell responses to AZD1222 COVID-19 vaccine. Here immunoSEQ multiplex PCR was the method, and the copy in TCRdb shows in-frame clones only, minus some. The sample carries approximately 65,000 clones, roughly 80% recorded once. Sample: peripheral blood, taken on day 0 of AZD1222 vaccination. The receptors shown here come from an adult in good health.

The chain employs TRBV9 and TRBJ2-6; no definite D call. There are 15 residues in the CDR3. Trimming stripped 2 bases from V and 2 bases from J, with 8 bases between. Germline V gene lookup returns CDR1 SGDLS and CDR2 YYNGEE. CDR3 coding DNA: TGTGCCAGCAGCGTCCTCACCCCTGGGGCCAACGTCCTGACTTTC. This gives the protein CASSVLTPGANVLTF.

About this clone: A read error may produce the germline difference seen at one junction end. The chain recombines TRBV7-7 with TRBJ2-7, with D perhaps matching TRBD2 (6 bases). Per germline, CDR1 SSHAT and CDR2 FNYEAQ (reference sequence). The CDR3 spans 13 residues. The CDR3, as DNA: TGTGCTAGCAGCCCGTGGGGGGAAGACGAGCAGTACTTC. The encoded protein is CASSPWGEDEQYF.

The V gene is TRBV14, the J gene TRBJ1-5; no firm D call. This CDR3 has 20 amino acids. Germline V gene data show CDR1 as SGHDN and CDR2 as FVKESK. Trimming took 4 bases from V and 0 from J, leaving 25 bases between them. CDR3 coding DNA: TGTGCCAGCAGCCGATATATACATGGTTTTCGGAAGCTTAGCAATCAGCCCCAGCATTTT. This translates into CASSRYIHGFRKLSNQPQHF.

This clone was picked up a small number of times. This chain uses TRBV7-2 with TRBJ2-2; D gene uncertain. The CDR3 is 15 amino acids. Deletions cut 5 bases from V and 4 bases from J, with 14 bases between. CDR1 and CDR2 (germline): SGHTA, FQGNSA. The CDR3 DNA sequence: TGTGCCAGCAGCCCCGTGCCCTCGGGCACCGGGGAGCTGTTTTTT. This gives the protein CASSPVPSGTGELFF.

This chain connects TRBV18 to TRBJ1-4; D ambiguous. Germline V lookup: CDR1 KGHSH, CDR2 LQKENI. Between the trimmed V and J ends, which lost 2 bases and 2 bases, there was a span of 12 bases. The CDR3 covers 16 residues. The CDR3 DNA sequence: TGTGCCAGCTCACCATCGAAAGGGCGGACTAATGAAAAACTGTTTTTT. Its translation: CASSPSKGRTNEKLFF. The full variable domain, rest sourced from reference TRBV18 and TRBJ1-4, is NAGVMQNPRHLVRRRGQEARLRCSPMKGHSHVYWYRQLPEEGLKFMVYLQKENIIDESGMPKERFSAEFPKEGPSILRIQQVVRGDSAAYFCASSPSKGRTNEKLFFGSGTQLSVL.

This clone has a count of ten or more. The rearrangement joins TRBV6-5 to TRBJ1-1; D is unresolved. This CDR3 has 11 residues. Trimming took off 6 bases at V and 2 bases at J, with 4 bases between the two ends. Germline loops: CDR1 MNHEY, CDR2 SVGAGI. CDR3 nucleotides: TGTGCCAGCAGAGACAACACTGAAGCTTTCTTT. Translated, it gives CASRDNTEAFF.

V and J are TRBV30 and TRBJ1-1, with a possible D match to TRBD1 (6 bases). The CDR3 covers 12 residues. V was trimmed by 3 bases and J by 9 bases, leaving 14 bases between them. CDR1 and CDR2 (germline): GTSNPN, SVGIG (reference sequence). CDR3 bases: TGTGCCTGGAGCCTAGACGGGACAAAAGCTTTCTTT. Encoded protein: CAWSLDGTKAFF.

The chain is built from TRBV3-1 (or the pseudogene TRBV3-2) and TRBJ2-7, with 7 bases aligning to TRBD2. The V gene end was trimmed by 4 bases and the J gene end by 7 bases; junction bases not matched to a gene: 13. Germline V lookup: CDR1 LGHDT, CDR2 YNNKEL (reference sequence). The CDR3 loop spans 15 amino acids. The DNA for the CDR3 is TGTGCCAGCAGCCTAGGAAGGACCCGGGACTATGAGCAGTACTTC. The encoded protein is CASSLGRTRDYEQYF.

The chain recombines TRBV15 with TRBJ1-1; D call uncertain. Germline CDR1 reads LNHNV; CDR2 reads YYDKDF (reference sequence). The CDR3 loop spans 13 amino acids. V was shortened by 0 bases and J by 8 bases, with 10 bases between the two germline ends. The CDR3: CATSRDRTWEAFF. The CDR3 DNA reads TGTGCCACCAGCAGAGATCGGACCTGGGAAGCTTTCTTT.

This clone has only one observation. This sequence joins TRBV15 and TRBJ1-4, with D unclear. Trimming removed 2 bases at V and 5 bases at J, with 12 bases between. Germline loops: CDR1 LNHNV, CDR2 YYDKDF (reference sequence). The CDR3 sequence is 15 residues long. Written as DNA, the CDR3 is TGTGCCACCAGCAGACGACAAGCGGGGAATGAAAAACTGTTTTTT. This gives the protein CATSRRQAGNEKLFF. The entire variable domain, with the rest obtained from reference TRBV15 and TRBJ1-4, is as follows: DAMVIQNPRYQVTQFGKPVTLSCSQTLNHNVMYWYQQKSSQAPKLLFHYYDKDFNNEADTPDNFQSRRPNTSFCFLDIRSPGLGDTAMYLCATSRRQAGNEKLFFGSGTQLSVL.

The rearrangement uses TRBV30 and TRBJ1-2, with unresolved D. The length of the CDR3 is 10 residues. V shed 1 base and J shed 6 bases, with 3 bases lying between them. CDR1 and CDR2 (germline): GTSNPN, SVGIG (reference sequence). CDR3 in amino acids: CAWSGDGYTF. The CDR3 DNA sequence: TGTGCCTGGAGTGGAGATGGCTACACCTTC.

CDR3 sequence (DNA): TGCGCCAGCAGCCAAGACAGATTTGCCAAAAACATTCAGTACTTC. Protein sequence: CASSQDRFAKNIQYF. V and J are TRBV4-3 and TRBJ2-4; D gene uncertain. Trimming removed 0 bases at V and 1 base at J, with 7 bases between. CDR1 LGHNA and CDR2 YSLEER come from the germline V gene. The CDR3 extends over 15 amino acids.

V usage is TRBV4-1 and J usage is TRBJ2-5; D is possibly TRBD1 (5 bases). The germline CDR1 and CDR2 sequences are MGHRA and YSYEKL. Trimming removed 4 bases at V and 4 bases at J, with 13 bases between. The CDR3 sequence is 14 residues long. CDR3 sequence: CASSPGLGLETQYF. In nucleotides, the CDR3 is TGCGCCAGCAGCCCCGGGCTGGGGCTAGAGACCCAGTACTTC.

This sequence joins TRBV29-1 and TRBJ1-2, with D unresolved. V lost 4 bases and J 1 base, leaving 7 bases between the germline ends. CDR3 length: 12 amino acids. Per germline, CDR1 SQVTM and CDR2 ANQGSEA. This chain's CDR3 is CSVVESNYGYTF. The CDR3 coding sequence is TGCAGCGTTGTCGAGAGTAACTATGGCTACACCTTC.

This rearrangement joins TRBV19 to TRBJ1-4; TRBD1 agrees at 9 bases. Germline trimming cut 4 bases from V and 8 bases from J; bases unmatched to any gene: 11. CDR3 size: 16 residues. Germline V gene data show CDR1 as LNHDA and CDR2 as SQIVND (reference sequence). CDR3 sequence reads: CASSNPSGTGTEKLFF. The CDR3 DNA is TGTGCCAGTAGTAATCCGTCCGGGACAGGGACCGAAAAACTGTTTTTT.

This clone occurred a few times. This sequence joins TRBV18 and TRBJ1-2; possible D gene TRBD1, 5 bases. The CDR3 is 15 amino acids. The V gene's germline CDR1 is KGHSH and CDR2 LQKENI. Trimming stripped 6 bases from V and 0 bases from J, with 14 bases between. The chain's CDR3 is CASSPGDGANYGYTF. The DNA of the CDR3 is TGTGCCAGCTCTCCGGGGGACGGGGCTAACTATGGCTACACCTTC.

The J gene is TRBJ1-5, the V gene TRBV19; the D is unclear. Germline V CDR1 and CDR2: LNHDA, SQIVND (reference sequence). Trimming removed 7 bases at V and 0 bases at J, with 7 bases between. The CDR3 is 13 residues long. CDR3 sequence reads: CASNVDSNQPQHF. DNA of the CDR3: TGTGCCAGTAACGTGGATAGCAATCAGCCCCAGCATTTT. The complete variable domain, with remaining parts taken from reference TRBV19 and TRBJ1-5, reads DGGITQSPKYLFRKEGQNVTLSCEQNLNHDAMYWYRQDPGQGLRLIYYSQIVNDFQKGDIAEGYSVSREKKESFPLTVTSAQKNPTAFYLCASNVDSNQPQHFGDGTRLSIL.

V gene TRBV5-8 combines with J gene TRBJ1-5; D is uncertain. Between the trimmed V and J ends, which lost 2 bases and 0 bases, there was a span of 15 bases. This CDR3 has 17 residues. CDR1 is SGHTS, CDR2 YDEGEE, per germline. CDR3 loop: CASSLRQNSDSNQPQHF. The CDR3 DNA follows: TGTGCCAGCAGCTTACGCCAAAACTCCGATAGCAATCAGCCCCAGCATTTT.

The chain has TRBV19 and TRBJ1-2, with a tentative D call TRBD1 (5 bases). Between the trimmed V and J ends, which lost 9 bases and 5 bases, there was a span of 22 bases. The CDR3 length is 15 residues. The germline gives CDR1 LNHDA, CDR2 SQIVND (reference sequence). The DNA of the CDR3 is TGTGCCAGCTACGGACGGAAAGGGGTTAAATATGGCTACACCTTC. The encoded protein is CASYGRKGVKYGYTF.

The chain joins TRBV19 to TRBJ2-7; TRBD1 is a possible D gene (6 bases). The V end lost 5 bases, the J end lost 5 bases, and 13 bases lay between the germline ends. The CDR3 extends over 13 amino acids. CDR1 is LNHDA and CDR2 is SQIVND in the germline V gene (reference sequence). In DNA, the CDR3 is TGTGCCAGTAGTTCCTCACAGGGAAACGAGCAGTACTTC. Translating gives CASSSSQGNEQYF. The variable domain in full, with the rest retrieved from reference TRBV19 and TRBJ2-7, is DGGITQSPKYLFRKEGQNVTLSCEQNLNHDAMYWYRQDPGQGLRLIYYSQIVNDFQKGDIAEGYSVSREKKESFPLTVTSAQKNPTAFYLCASSSSQGNEQYFGPGTRLTVT.

The chain links TRBV3-1 (or the pseudogene TRBV3-2) to TRBJ2-7; no firm D call. This CDR3 contains 12 residues. V was trimmed by 2 bases and J by 3 bases, leaving 5 bases between them. Looked up from germline, CDR1 is LGHDT and CDR2 is YNNKEL (reference sequence). For the CDR3, the DNA is TGTGCCAGCAGCCAAAGTAACTACGAGCAGTACTTC. Translating it yields CASSQSNYEQYF.

This chain connects TRBV5-1 to TRBJ2-2, with D possibly TRBD1 on 5 matching bases. The CDR3 extends over 15 amino acids. CDR1 SGHRS and CDR2 YFSETQ come from the germline V gene. V was shortened by 1 base and J by 3 bases, with 10 bases between the two germline ends. The CDR3 DNA is TGCGCCAGCAGCTTGAGGGGCGTTGACACCGGGGAGCTGTTTTTT. Protein product: CASSLRGVDTGELFF.